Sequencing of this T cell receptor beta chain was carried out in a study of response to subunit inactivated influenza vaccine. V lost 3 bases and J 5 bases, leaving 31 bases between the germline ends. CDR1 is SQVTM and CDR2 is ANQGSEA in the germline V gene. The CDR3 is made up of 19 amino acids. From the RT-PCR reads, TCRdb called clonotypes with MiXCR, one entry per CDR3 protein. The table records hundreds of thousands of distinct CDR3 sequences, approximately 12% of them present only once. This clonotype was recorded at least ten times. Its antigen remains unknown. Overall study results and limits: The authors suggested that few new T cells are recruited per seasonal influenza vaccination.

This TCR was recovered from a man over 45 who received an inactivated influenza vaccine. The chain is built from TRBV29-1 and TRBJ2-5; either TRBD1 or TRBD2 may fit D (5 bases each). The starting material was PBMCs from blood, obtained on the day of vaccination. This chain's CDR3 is CSVDGDGGHGGRGRETQYF. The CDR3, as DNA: TGCAGCGTTGATGGGGATGGGGGTCATGGTGGGAGAGGCCGGGAGACCCAGTACTTC.